This TCR beta chain was identified during a study of blood T cell repertoires in COVID-19. Study summary: The origin of the acute and convalescent COVID-19 samples was the United States, Italy and Spain.

Only in-frame clones appear in the TCRdb table, and some are missing; sequencing was by immunoSEQ multiplex PCR. This table has 150,000 to 200,000 clones, 88% appearing once. The cohort comprised adults aged about 18 to 90 years residing in about two dozen US areas. In assigning cohorts, the study relied on participant-reported clinical history. Two negative PCRs, clearance, or symptom resolution had been documented for recovered Cohort 3 donors. This clone was observed a single time. Trimming at V came to 4 bases and at J to 4 bases, leaving 8 bases not matched to a gene. In germline, CDR1 is SGHNT, CDR2 YYREEE (reference sequence). The CDR3 is 15 amino acids.

Sequencing was done on a sample of PBMCs or T cells enriched from blood (not recorded which). V and J are TRBV5-4 and TRBJ1-1, with 9 bases matching TRBD1. This receptor was taken from a young woman who had recovered from COVID-19. CDR3 nucleotide sequence: TGTGCCAGCAGCCATGGACAGGGGCAGGGCACTGAAGCTTTCTTT. It codes for CASSHGQGQGTEAFF. Looking up the rest from reference TRBV5-4 and TRBJ1-1 gives the full variable domain: ETGVTQSPTHLIKTRGQQVTLRCSSQSGHNTVSWYQQALGQGPQFIFQYYREEENGRGNFPPRFSGLQFPNYSSELNVNALELDDSALYLCASSHGQGQGTEAFFGQGTRLTVV.